There are a few counts of the clone carrying this TCR beta chain. This sample is part of a study of blood T cell repertoires in COVID-19. Study-wide background: The study drew acute and convalescent COVID-19 samples from the United States, Italy and Spain.

TCRdb's copy holds only in-frame clones and misses some; the assay was immunoSEQ multiplex PCR. This repertoire shows approximately 210,000 clones, about nine tenths found once; its top ten account for around 10%. From germline, CDR1 is SGHRS and CDR2 YFSETQ. V lost 0 bases, J lost 2 bases, and 6 bases lay in between. The CDR3 runs 13 residues. This TCR was sampled from a man over 45 with COVID-19, enrolled during active disease. The V gene is TRBV5-1, the J gene TRBJ2-7; possible D gene TRBD1, 5 bases. Sequencing was done on a sample of peripheral blood. This CDR3 is CASSLGTTYEQYF. CDR3 sequence (DNA): TGCGCCAGCAGCTTGGGGACAACCTACGAGCAGTACTTC. Full variable domain (missing parts from reference TRBV5-1 and TRBJ2-7): KAGVTQTPRYLIKTRGQQVTLSCSPISGHRSVSWYQQTPGQGLQFLFEYFSETQRNKGNFPGRFSGRQFSNSRSEMNVSTLELGDSALYLCASSLGTTYEQYFGPGTRLTVT.